Following are 20 T cell receptor beta chains from one sample sequenced in a study of ipilimumab plus nivolumab after autologous stem cell transplantation. Assay used: immunoSEQ multiplex PCR; TCRdb lists only in-frame clones, some missing. The sample has around 17,000 clones; roughly 70% are singletons. Sequences were derived from PBMCs, sampled in a trial of ipilimumab plus nivolumab as post-transplant consolidation. The receptors come from a male donor with diffuse large B-cell lymphoma.

The table lists this clone with a count of one. This chain connects TRBV13 to TRBJ2-2; tentatively, D is TRBD2 (5 bases). CDR3 length: 16 amino acids. Germline CDR1 reads PRHDT; CDR2 reads FYEKMQ (reference sequence). The ends were cut back, 2 bases at V and 4 bases at J, with 14 bases in the middle. Written as DNA, the CDR3 is TGTGCCAGCAGCTTAATTGTGGGAGTTGGCACCGGGGAGCTGTTTTTT. Amino acid sequence: CASSLIVGVGTGELFF. Drawing the rest from reference TRBV13 and TRBJ2-2, the complete variable domain is AAGVIQSPRHLIKEKRETATLKCYPIPRHDTVYWYQQGPGQDPQFLISFYEKMQSDKGSIPDRFSAQQFSDYHSELNMSSLELGDSALYFCASSLIVGVGTGELFFGEGSRLTVL.

DNA of the CDR3: TGTGCCAGCAGCCCCCGCGTCTCCCCTGACTATGGCTACACCTTC. This codes for CASSPRVSPDYGYTF. The chain has TRBV9 and TRBJ1-2; D gene ambiguous. Trimming removed 4 bases at V and 3 bases at J, with 16 bases between. The CDR3 length is 15 residues. Germline CDR1 SGDLS, CDR2 YYNGEE. Combining the CDR3 with reference TRBV9 and TRBJ1-2 gives the whole variable domain DSGVTQTPKHLITATGQRVTLRCSPRSGDLSVYWYQQSLDQGLQFLIQYYNGEERAKGNILERFSAQQFPDLHSELNLSSLELGDSALYFCASSPRVSPDYGYTFGSGTRLTVV.

This clone turned up a few times. This chain joins TRBV5-4 and TRBJ1-2; the match to TRBD1 covers 9 bases. The CDR3 is 15 residues long. Per germline, CDR1 SGHNT and CDR2 YYREEE (reference sequence). V trimming: 3 bases; J trimming: 8 bases; junction bases outside the gene matches: 11. The CDR3 DNA sequence: TGTGCCAGCAGCTCAAACAGGGGGCTTGGAGGCGGCTACACCTTC. Protein sequence: CASSSNRGLGGGYTF.

A few counts support this clone. V and J are TRBV5-1 and TRBJ1-1; the D is unclear. V shed 0 bases and J shed 4 bases, with 10 bases lying between them. Germline-derived CDR1 and CDR2 are SGHRS and YFSETQ. CDR3 length equals 14 residues. The CDR3 nucleotides read TGCGCCAGCAGCTTGGGCTCATTTGGCACTGAAGCTTTCTTT. Translation gives CASSLGSFGTEAFF.

The chain links TRBV5-1 to TRBJ2-2; D tentatively reads TRBD1 or TRBD2 (5 bases each). The CDR3 extends over 16 amino acids. Germline V lookup: CDR1 SGHRS, CDR2 YFSETQ. V dropped 4 bases and J dropped 4 bases, with 17 bases sitting between them. CDR3: CASSQGRGDGTGELFF. The CDR3 DNA is TGCGCCAGCAGCCAAGGGAGAGGGGATGGCACCGGGGAGCTGTTTTTT.

CDR3 in DNA: TGTGCCAGTAGGAGAGACGGCGGCTATGGCTACACCTTC. This sequence encodes CASRRDGGYGYTF. The chain employs TRBV19 and TRBJ1-2; D unclear. With 6 bases removed from V and 4 bases from J, the gap between germline ends came to 12 bases. This CDR3 contains 13 residues. Germline assignment: CDR1 LNHDA and CDR2 SQIVND (reference sequence).

This clone was seen just once. A read error may account for a junction end that differs from germline. This chain connects TRBV7-7 to TRBJ2-1; D is uncertain. Germline V lookup: CDR1 SSHAT, CDR2 FNYEAQ (reference sequence). CDR3 length: 13 amino acids. The CDR3 here is CASSLAIEDEQFF. CDR3 nucleotide sequence: TGTGCTAGCAGCTTAGCCATAGAAGATGAGCAGTTCTTC.

DNA for the CDR3: TGTGCCAGCAGCCAAGCGCTGGGACAGGGCAACAGGTGGGCGGAACTGTTTTTT. It specifies CASSQALGQGNRWAELFF. This rearrangement joins TRBV4-2 to TRBJ1-4, with 9 bases identical to TRBD1. J lost 12 bases, V lost 1 base, and 18 bases had no gene match. The CDR3 consists of 18 residues. Per germline, CDR1 LGHNA and CDR2 YNFKEQ.

The V and J genes are TRBV5-1 and TRBJ2-3; tentative D call: TRBD2 (6 bases). The CDR3 is 15 residues long. Trimming took off 0 bases at V and 5 bases at J, with 13 bases between the two ends. Germline V gene sequence: CDR1 SGHRS, CDR2 YFSETQ. The DNA of the CDR3 is TGCGCCAGCAGCTTGGTTCTAAGACTAGTAGATACGCAGTATTTT. This translates into CASSLVLRLVDTQYF. Variable domain in full (rest from reference TRBV5-1 and TRBJ2-3): KAGVTQTPRYLIKTRGQQVTLSCSPISGHRSVSWYQQTPGQGLQFLFEYFSETQRNKGNFPGRFSGRQFSNSRSEMNVSTLELGDSALYLCASSLVLRLVDTQYFGPGTRLTVL.

J is TRBJ2-1 and V is TRBV5-4; perhaps D is TRBD1 or TRBD2 (5 bases each). The V gene's germline CDR1 is SGHNT and CDR2 YYREEE (reference sequence). This CDR3 has 17 amino acids. Trimming pared 0 bases from V and 0 bases from J, leaving 13 bases between. CDR3 protein: CASSLDPGSSSYNEQFF. CDR3 nucleotides: TGTGCCAGCAGCTTGGATCCAGGGAGTAGCTCCTACAATGAGCAGTTCTTC. Looking up the rest from reference TRBV5-4 and TRBJ2-1 gives the full variable domain: ETGVTQSPTHLIKTRGQQVTLRCSSQSGHNTVSWYQQALGQGPQFIFQYYREEENGRGNFPPRFSGLQFPNYSSELNVNALELDDSALYLCASSLDPGSSSYNEQFFGPGTRLTVL.

The gene calls are TRBV7-6 and TRBJ1-5, with TRBD1 as a possible D gene (5 bases). The CDR3 has 13 amino acids. The V end was cut by 8 bases, the J end by 6 bases, with 14 bases between. CDR1 is SGHVS, CDR2 FNYEAQ, per germline. DNA for the CDR3: TGTGCCAGCGCTGTGGGGCGCGGTCAGCCCCAGCATTTT. This codes for CASAVGRGQPQHF.

The rearrangement links TRBV6-1 to TRBJ1-2; D perhaps matches TRBD1 (5 bases). V was cut by 4 bases and J by 2 bases, with 8 bases left in between. The V gene's germline CDR1 is MNHNS and CDR2 SASEGT. The CDR3 sequence is 13 residues long. The CDR3 region is CASSGWGNYGYTF. The CDR3 DNA follows: TGTGCCAGCAGTGGGTGGGGGAACTATGGCTACACCTTC.

The chain recombines TRBV5-1 with TRBJ1-5; D gene unclear. V lost 4 bases and J 1 base, leaving 15 bases between the germline ends. The germline V gene has CDR1 SGHRS and CDR2 YFSETQ. The CDR3 has 16 residues. CDR3 in amino acids: CASSPRARESNQPQHF. CDR3 bases: TGCGCCAGCAGCCCCCGGGCCCGGGAAAGCAATCAGCCCCAGCATTTT.

The chain employs TRBV11-2 and TRBJ1-3, with a tentative D call TRBD1 (5 bases). This CDR3 is 14 amino acids long. V shed 5 bases and J shed 4 bases, with 12 bases lying between them. From germline, CDR1 is SGHAT and CDR2 FQNNGV. The CDR3 DNA is TGTGCCAGCAGCCAAAGTAGGGGAGGAAACACCATATATTTT. Residues: CASSQSRGGNTIYF.

The rearrangement links TRBV5-1 to TRBJ1-4; 8 positions agree with TRBD1. This CDR3 region has 15 residues. Germline loops: CDR1 SGHRS, CDR2 YFSETQ. V lost 4 bases, J lost 2 bases, and 4 bases stayed unmatched. The CDR3 region is CASSRWTGTNEKLFF. For the CDR3, the DNA is TGCGCCAGCAGCCGCTGGACAGGGACTAATGAAAAACTGTTTTTT.

The chain is built from TRBV18 and TRBJ2-7; D not resolved. Germline assignment: CDR1 KGHSH and CDR2 LQKENI. The V end lost 0 bases, the J end lost 0 bases, and 6 bases lay between the germline ends. The CDR3 spans 14 residues. CDR3 sequence (DNA): TGTGCCAGCTCACCACCCCGGAGCTCCTACGAGCAGTACTTC. Translated: CASSPPRSSYEQYF. The full variable domain, its missing parts supplied by reference TRBV18 and TRBJ2-7, is NAGVMQNPRHLVRRRGQEARLRCSPMKGHSHVYWYRQLPEEGLKFMVYLQKENIIDESGMPKERFSAEFPKEGPSILRIQQVVRGDSAAYFCASSPPRSSYEQYFGPGTRLTVT.

The V call is TRBV30, the J call TRBJ2-1, with 9 bases lining up with TRBD2. V dropped 4 bases and J dropped 9; count of bases not matched to a gene: 22. Germline V CDR1 and CDR2: GTSNPN, SVGIG (reference sequence). The CDR3 has 18 amino acids. The chain's CDR3 is CAWIEGASSGAGFVEQFF. The CDR3 nucleotides read TGTGCCTGGATCGAAGGGGCTTCTAGCGGGGCTGGGTTCGTTGAGCAGTTCTTC.

The rearrangement joins TRBV5-8 to TRBJ2-2, with a possible D match to TRBD2 (6 bases). The V and J ends lost 7 bases and 4 bases respectively, with 14 bases between them. This CDR3 contains 14 residues. The germline gives CDR1 SGHTS, CDR2 YDEGEE. CDR3 sequence (DNA): TGTGCCAGCGGATTGGGGGACTTCACCGGGGAGCTGTTTTTT. Its translation: CASGLGDFTGELFF.

The rearrangement links TRBV5-4 to TRBJ2-7; the match to TRBD2 covers 13 bases. The germline gives CDR1 SGHNT, CDR2 YYREEE (reference sequence). This CDR3 spans 17 amino acids. Germline trimming cut 4 bases from V and 6 bases from J; bases unmatched to any gene: 13. CDR3 amino acids: CASSLTSGGPSGREQYF. CDR3 bases: TGTGCCAGCAGCCTGACTAGCGGGGGGCCCTCTGGGCGCGAGCAGTACTTC.

The chain combines TRBV19 with TRBJ1-4; no clear D. V was clipped by 5 bases and J by 12 bases, with 10 bases between them. Germline-derived CDR1 and CDR2 are LNHDA and SQIVND (reference sequence). The CDR3 sequence is 11 residues long. This CDR3 reads CASSPSGQLFF. CDR3 nucleotide sequence: TGTGCCAGTAGTCCCTCCGGACAACTGTTTTTT.